The rows below give T cell receptor beta chains drawn from one sample of a study of response to subunit inactivated influenza vaccine. TCRdb passed the RT-PCR reads through MiXCR, listing each CDR3 protein once. The repertoire holds about 700,000 distinct CDR3 sequences, with approximately 15% as singletons. The sequencing here drew on PBMCs from blood, taken around 15 days before vaccination. Receptor source: a man in his fifties or sixties who received an inactivated influenza vaccine. Both conserved end residues are part of each CDR3. Each record gives: V gene, D gene, J gene, clone size, CDR3 protein, CDR3 DNA. The D gene is left open where the match is weak. A row's size may be missing; if present it is once, few, many or a size class.

V gene: TRBV29-1
D gene: TRBD1
J gene: TRBJ2-7
clone size: NA
CDR3 protein: CSVENRGRVYEQYF
CDR3 DNA: TGCAGCGTTGAAAACAGGGGCCGCGTTTACGAGCAGTACTTC

V gene: TRBV3-1
D gene: NA
J gene: TRBJ2-1
clone size: NA
CDR3 protein: CASSQADSGNEQFF
CDR3 DNA: TGTGCCAGCAGCCAAGCAGACAGTGGCAATGAGCAGTTCTTC

V gene: TRBV12-3/TRBV12-4
D gene: NA
J gene: TRBJ2-4
clone size: many
CDR3 protein: CASSLTGQGKNIQYF
CDR3 DNA: TGTGCCAGCAGTTTAACGGGTCAGGGCAAAAACATTCAGTACTTC

V gene: TRBV6-2/TRBV6-3
D gene: NA
J gene: TRBJ2-3
clone size: few
CDR3 protein: CASKGVHTDTQYF
CDR3 DNA: TGTGCCAGCAAGGGGGTCCACACAGATACGCAGTATTTT

V gene: TRBV12-3/TRBV12-4
D gene: NA
J gene: TRBJ2-7
clone size: few
CDR3 protein: CASSLWSGEQYF
CDR3 DNA: TGTGCCAGCAGTCTGTGGTCTGGCGAGCAGTACTTC

V gene: TRBV9
D gene: TRBD2
J gene: TRBJ2-3
clone size: NA
CDR3 protein: CASSPAGPHTDTQYF
CDR3 DNA: TGTGCCAGCAGCCCAGCGGGACCCCACACAGATACGCAGTATTTT

V gene: TRBV20-1
D gene: NA
J gene: TRBJ2-1
clone size: few
CDR3 protein: CSANIGKRYNEQFF
CDR3 DNA: TGCAGTGCTAATATCGGAAAGAGATACAATGAGCAGTTCTTC

V gene: TRBV6-1
D gene: TRBD1
J gene: TRBJ2-6
clone size: NA
CDR3 protein: CASSDRQGTYSGANVLTF
CDR3 DNA: TGTGCCAGCAGTGATAGACAGGGAACATATAGTGGGGCCAACGTCCTGACTTTC

V gene: TRBV5-5
D gene: NA
J gene: TRBJ2-7
clone size: NA
CDR3 protein: CASSFWQGYEQYF
CDR3 DNA: TGTGCCAGCAGCTTTTGGCAGGGCTACGAGCAGTACTTC

V gene: TRBV20-1
D gene: NA
J gene: TRBJ2-3
clone size: few
CDR3 protein: CSARYLNTQYF
CDR3 DNA: TGCAGTGCTAGATATCTCAATACGCAGTATTTT

V gene: TRBV15
D gene: NA
J gene: TRBJ2-1
clone size: few
CDR3 protein: CATSSVYSNEQFF
CDR3 DNA: TGTGCCACCAGCAGTGTCTACTCGAATGAGCAGTTCTTC

V gene: TRBV15
D gene: NA
J gene: TRBJ2-3
clone size: few
CDR3 protein: CATSREQGIDTQYF
CDR3 DNA: TGTGCCACCAGCAGAGAGCAAGGGATAGATACGCAGTATTTT

V gene: TRBV11-2
D gene: TRBD2
J gene: TRBJ2-7
clone size: NA
CDR3 protein: CASSSLAGGLYEQYF
CDR3 DNA: TGTGCCAGCAGCTCCTTGGCGGGGGGGCTGTACGAGCAGTACTTC

V gene: TRBV5-1
D gene: TRBD1
J gene: TRBJ1-2
clone size: few
CDR3 protein: CASSPGQDPYTF
CDR3 DNA: TGCGCCAGCAGCCCGGGACAGGATCCTTACACCTTC

V gene: TRBV20-1
D gene: NA
J gene: TRBJ2-3
clone size: few
CDR3 protein: CSAVTRREPQYF
CDR3 DNA: TGCAGTGCCGTAACTAGACGAGAGCCGCAGTATTTT

V gene: TRBV20-1
D gene: NA
J gene: TRBJ2-1
clone size: many
CDR3 protein: CSASRSYNEQFF
CDR3 DNA: TGCAGTGCTAGCCGCTCCTACAATGAGCAGTTCTTC

V gene: TRBV20-1
D gene: TRBD2
J gene: TRBJ2-3
clone size: NA
CDR3 protein: CSASLSSGSTDTQYF
CDR3 DNA: TGCAGTGCTAGTTTGTCTAGCGGGAGCACAGATACGCAGTATTTT

V gene: TRBV11-2
D gene: NA
J gene: TRBJ1-1
clone size: many
CDR3 protein: CASSLGRTGDAFF
CDR3 DNA: TGTGCCAGCAGCTTAGGGCGTACCGGTGATGCTTTCTTT

V gene: TRBV9
D gene: NA
J gene: TRBJ2-7
clone size: NA
CDR3 protein: CASSVVGDPSYEQYF
CDR3 DNA: TGTGCCAGCAGCGTAGTGGGGGATCCCTCCTACGAGCAGTACTTC

V gene: TRBV7-2
D gene: TRBD2
J gene: TRBJ2-2
clone size: few
CDR3 protein: CASSFMSAGGTGELFF
CDR3 DNA: TGTGCCAGCAGCTTCATGTCAGCGGGAGGCACCGGGGAGCTGTTTTTT

V gene: TRBV6-1
D gene: NA
J gene: TRBJ2-5
clone size: NA
CDR3 protein: CASSRGPYQETQYF
CDR3 DNA: TGTGCCAGCAGCAGGGGTCCGTACCAAGAGACCCAGTACTTC

V gene: TRBV6-1
D gene: TRBD1
J gene: TRBJ2-7
clone size: NA
CDR3 protein: CASSRPDRHGEQYF
CDR3 DNA: TGTGCCAGCAGTCGACCGGACAGGCACGGCGAGCAGTACTTC

V gene: TRBV28
D gene: NA
J gene: TRBJ2-7
clone size: few
CDR3 protein: CATKPPSVTYEQYF
CDR3 DNA: TGTGCCACCAAACCCCCTAGCGTGACCTACGAGCAGTACTTC

V gene: TRBV7-8
D gene: TRBD2
J gene: TRBJ2-7
clone size: NA
CDR3 protein: CASSLARSGRASEQYF
CDR3 DNA: TGTGCCAGCAGCTTAGCGCGGAGCGGGAGGGCCTCCGAGCAGTACTTC

V gene: TRBV7-2
D gene: NA
J gene: TRBJ2-3
clone size: NA
CDR3 protein: CASSPGWGSDTQYF
CDR3 DNA: TGTGCCAGCAGCCCAGGGTGGGGGTCAGATACGCAGTATTTT

V gene: TRBV6-6
D gene: NA
J gene: TRBJ2-7
clone size: NA
CDR3 protein: CASNGQPLRQYF
CDR3 DNA: TGTGCCAGCAACGGACAGCCTCTAAGGCAGTACTTC

V gene: TRBV7-2
D gene: NA
J gene: TRBJ2-4
clone size: few
CDR3 protein: CASSPGVRGGIQYF
CDR3 DNA: TGTGCCAGCAGCCCGGGGGTCCGGGGTGGCATTCAGTACTTC

V gene: TRBV3-1
D gene: TRBD2
J gene: TRBJ2-1
clone size: few
CDR3 protein: CASSQDALAGDNEQFF
CDR3 DNA: TGTGCCAGCAGCCAAGATGCACTAGCGGGAGACAATGAGCAGTTCTTC

V gene: TRBV16
D gene: NA
J gene: TRBJ2-7
clone size: NA
CDR3 protein: CASSHTGTSPYEQYF
CDR3 DNA: TGTGCCAGCAGCCACACAGGGACATCCCCCTACGAGCAGTACTTC

V gene: TRBV19
D gene: TRBD1
J gene: TRBJ1-5
clone size: NA
CDR3 protein: CASSTGTDYSNQPQHF
CDR3 DNA: TGTGCCAGTAGTACCGGGACAGACTATAGCAATCAGCCCCAGCATTTT

V gene: TRBV20-1
D gene: TRBD2
J gene: TRBJ2-1
clone size: NA
CDR3 protein: CSAPPGTSGRLSYNEQFF
CDR3 DNA: TGCAGTGCCCCCCCCGGGACTAGCGGGAGACTATCCTACAATGAGCAGTTCTTC

V gene: TRBV29-1
D gene: NA
J gene: TRBJ2-5
clone size: NA
CDR3 protein: CSVVAPNTQETQYF
CDR3 DNA: TGCAGCGTAGTAGCGCCGAACACCCAAGAGACCCAGTACTTC

V gene: TRBV5-1
D gene: NA
J gene: TRBJ1-2
clone size: NA
CDR3 protein: CASSLEARVGNYGYTF
CDR3 DNA: TGCGCCAGCAGCTTGGAGGCCAGGGTTGGAAACTATGGCTACACCTTC

V gene: TRBV3-1
D gene: NA
J gene: TRBJ2-6
clone size: NA
CDR3 protein: CASSQDSGTAARANVLTF
CDR3 DNA: TGTGCCAGCAGCCAAGATTCAGGGACCGCAGCAAGGGCCAACGTCCTGACTTTC

V gene: TRBV7-2
D gene: NA
J gene: TRBJ1-1
clone size: NA
CDR3 protein: CASSFQTYLNTEAFF
CDR3 DNA: TGTGCCAGCAGCTTCCAGACATACTTGAACACTGAAGCTTTCTTT

V gene: TRBV7-9
D gene: NA
J gene: TRBJ2-3
clone size: few
CDR3 protein: CASSALGDTQYF
CDR3 DNA: TGTGCCAGCAGCGCCCTGGGAGATACGCAGTATTTT

V gene: TRBV20-1
D gene: NA
J gene: TRBJ2-7
clone size: NA
CDR3 protein: CSARGDSVGYEQYF
CDR3 DNA: TGCAGTGCTAGAGGGGACTCTGTGGGGTACGAGCAGTACTTC

V gene: TRBV20-1
D gene: TRBD1
J gene: TRBJ2-7
clone size: NA
CDR3 protein: CSARGQNSYEQYF
CDR3 DNA: TGCAGTGCTAGGGGACAGAACTCCTACGAGCAGTACTTC

V gene: TRBV29-1
D gene: NA
J gene: TRBJ1-2
clone size: few
CDR3 protein: CSVEIRRGGYTF
CDR3 DNA: TGCAGCGTTGAAATTAGGCGGGGCGGCTACACCTTC

V gene: TRBV7-2
D gene: NA
J gene: TRBJ2-7
clone size: NA
CDR3 protein: CASSHRNGYEQYF
CDR3 DNA: TGTGCCAGCAGCCATCGAAACGGTTACGAGCAGTACTTC

V gene: TRBV5-6
D gene: NA
J gene: TRBJ2-5
clone size: few
CDR3 protein: CASSLPRETQYF
CDR3 DNA: TGTGCCAGCAGCTTGCCTCGAGAGACCCAGTACTTC

V gene: TRBV2
D gene: NA
J gene: TRBJ1-6
clone size: NA
CDR3 protein: CASNGQTSSYNSPLHF
CDR3 DNA: TGTGCCAGCAACGGACAGACGAGCTCCTATAATTCACCCCTCCACTTT

V gene: TRBV2
D gene: NA
J gene: TRBJ1-6
clone size: NA
CDR3 protein: CASSDKGNSPLHF
CDR3 DNA: TGTGCCAGCAGTGATAAAGGAAATTCACCCCTCCACTTT